This record looks at one T cell receptor (beta chain) sequence and its context. Clones were sequenced by immunoSEQ multiplex PCR, and TCRdb holds only the in-frame ones, with some missing. The top ten clones hold 6% to 8.5% of a sample with about 110,000 clones, 72% of them seen once. These data come from a study of blood T cell repertoires in COVID-19. This CDR3 spans 16 amino acids. Per germline, CDR1 SQVTM and CDR2 ANQGSEA. Germline trimming cut 0 bases from V and 4 bases from J; bases unmatched to any gene: 6. The sample consisted of peripheral blood. The TCR originated in a woman aged 60 to 75 with acute or convalescent COVID-19. The J gene is TRBJ1-2, the V gene TRBV29-1; TRBD1 matches 12 bases. CDR3 sequence reads: CSVEDLGTGGSYGYTF. CDR3 in DNA: TGCAGCGTTGAAGATCTTGGGACAGGGGGCTCCTATGGCTACACCTTC.